These 21 T cell receptor beta chains share one sample of origin, sequenced in a study of radiotherapy plus CTLA-4 blockade in lung cancer. Only in-frame clones appear in the TCRdb table, and some are missing; sequencing was by immunoSEQ multiplex PCR. This repertoire shows tens of thousands of clones, around 76% found once; its top ten account for more than 3.5%. Source: peripheral blood, taken from a patient treated with radiotherapy plus ipilimumab. These receptors all come from a human donor with non-small cell lung cancer who had a partial response to radiotherapy plus ipilimumab. Some clones in this sample may be carry-over from other donors' samples.

The chain has TRBV5-1 and TRBJ2-2, with D maybe TRBD2 (5 bases). This CDR3 has 14 amino acids. Germline values: CDR1 SGHRS, CDR2 YFSETQ. The ends were cut back, 5 bases at V and 6 bases at J, with 14 bases in the middle. The CDR3 DNA reads as TGCGCCAGCAGAAAGATGTCGGAGGCCGGGGAGCTGTTTTTT. Its translation is CASRKMSEAGELFF.

The rearrangement links TRBV7-2 to TRBJ2-7; D unclear. V was trimmed by 0 bases and J by 6 bases, leaving 9 bases between them. CDR1 is SGHTA and CDR2 is FQGNSA in the germline V gene. The CDR3 runs 13 residues. Here the CDR3 DNA reads TGTGCCAGCAGCTTAGCGCTTACGGGCGAGCAGTACTTC. Its translation is CASSLALTGEQYF.

The gene calls are TRBV19 and TRBJ1-1; D might be TRBD1 (6 bases). Germline V gene lookup returns CDR1 LNHDA and CDR2 SQIVND (reference sequence). CDR3 length: 14 residues. With 4 bases removed from V and 1 base from J, the gap between germline ends came to 10 bases. DNA for the CDR3: TGTGCCAGTAGTAAGGACAGAGAGAACACTGAAGCTTTCTTT. This gives the protein CASSKDRENTEAFF.

The V and J genes are TRBV14 and TRBJ1-1, with D maybe TRBD1 (6 bases). Per the germline V gene, CDR1 is SGHDN and CDR2 is FVKESK. The CDR3 totals 17 residues. Trimming took 2 bases from V and 2 from J, leaving 18 bases between them. The CDR3 sequence is CASSQQSRTASNTEAFF. The CDR3 DNA reads as TGTGCCAGCAGCCAACAATCCCGGACAGCCAGTAACACTGAAGCTTTCTTT.

The V gene is TRBV7-2, the J gene TRBJ2-4, with D tentatively TRBD2 (5 bases). This CDR3 is 16 amino acids long. Trimming pared 7 bases from V and 0 bases from J, leaving 16 bases between. Germline values: CDR1 SGHTA, CDR2 FQGNSA. CDR3 sequence (DNA): TGTGCCAGCAAAGAGGGTGGTACACTAGCCAAAAACATTCAGTACTTC. This encodes CASKEGGTLAKNIQYF.

J is TRBJ1-5 and V is TRBV28, with D hard to call. The CDR3 extends over 15 amino acids. Per germline, CDR1 MDHEN and CDR2 SYDVKM. The V gene lost 3 bases and the J gene lost 0 bases, with 9 bases spanning the gap. Here the CDR3 reads CASSFVQYSNQPQHF. The CDR3 DNA follows: TGTGCCAGCAGTTTTGTGCAGTATAGCAATCAGCCCCAGCATTTT.

The V and J genes are TRBV10-1 and TRBJ1-1; 8 bases line up with TRBD1. Germline CDR1 reads WNHNN; CDR2 reads SYGVQD (reference sequence). The length of the CDR3 is 13 residues. V shed 6 bases and J 9 bases; nucleotides not matched to a gene: 9. CDR3 in DNA: TGCGCCAGCAGCCTCGGACAGGGAATGCAAGCTTTCTTT. It encodes CASSLGQGMQAFF.

The chain carries TRBV9 and TRBJ2-3; 8 nucleotides match TRBD2. Germline lookup yields CDR1 SGDLS and CDR2 YYNGEE. V shed 3 bases, J shed 11 bases, and the junction held 11 bases outside the gene matches. CDR3 size: 14 residues. CDR3 DNA sequence: TGTGCCAGCAGCGCGCAGGGGCGGGGGGTCTGGCAGTATTTT. This sequence encodes CASSAQGRGVWQYF. Drawing the rest from reference TRBV9 and TRBJ2-3, the complete variable domain is DSGVTQTPKHLITATGQRVTLRCSPRSGDLSVYWYQQSLDQGLQFLIQYYNGEERAKGNILERFSAQQFPDLHSELNLSSLELGDSALYFCASSAQGRGVWQYFGPGTRLTVL.

The chain recombines TRBV5-1 with TRBJ2-1, with TRBD1 as a possible D gene (6 bases). There are 14 residues in the CDR3. Trimming removed 2 bases at V and 3 bases at J, with 9 bases between. The germline V gene encodes CDR1 SGHRS and CDR2 YFSETQ. The CDR3 DNA sequence: TGCGCCAGCAGCTTTTGGGACAACTACAATGAGCAGTTCTTC. Amino acid sequence: CASSFWDNYNEQFF.

The CDR3 DNA sequence: TGTGCCAGCAGCCTATCGGACAGGGTGGCGGATGGCTACACCTTC. Protein product: CASSLSDRVADGYTF. J is TRBJ1-2 and V is TRBV13; TRBD1 matches at 8 bases. The CDR3 covers 15 residues. CDR1 and CDR2 from the germline V gene are PRHDT and FYEKMQ (reference sequence). Germline trimming cut 5 bases from V and 6 bases from J; bases unmatched to any gene: 11.

This clone came up a few times. J is TRBJ1-6 and V is TRBV9; D gene uncertain. The CDR3 totals 13 residues. Trimming stripped 0 bases from V and 7 bases from J, with 5 bases between. Germline values: CDR1 SGDLS, CDR2 YYNGEE. CDR3: CASSVGENSPLHF. The CDR3 nucleotides read TGTGCCAGCAGCGTAGGGGAGAATTCACCCCTCCACTTT.

The chain uses TRBV19 and TRBJ2-7, with TRBD1 matching over 7 bases. Germline V CDR1 and CDR2: LNHDA, SQIVND (reference sequence). Trimming cost V 5 bases and J 4 bases; bases outside gene matches: 8. The CDR3 length is 14 residues. This CDR3 is CASSSQGNWYEQYF. CDR3 coding DNA: TGTGCCAGTAGTTCACAGGGGAATTGGTACGAGCAGTACTTC. The whole variable domain, remainder taken from reference TRBV19 and TRBJ2-7, is DGGITQSPKYLFRKEGQNVTLSCEQNLNHDAMYWYRQDPGQGLRLIYYSQIVNDFQKGDIAEGYSVSREKKESFPLTVTSAQKNPTAFYLCASSSQGNWYEQYFGPGTRLTVT.

On this clone itself: A read error may account for a junction end that differs from germline. The rearrangement links TRBV2 to TRBJ2-1, with a weak D call TRBD2 (5 bases). Germline V lookup: CDR1 SNHLY, CDR2 FYNNEI. This CDR3 is built from 15 residues. This chain's CDR3 is CTSSSGVGVYNEQFF. Here the CDR3 DNA reads TGTACCAGCAGCTCCGGGGTCGGAGTGTACAATGAGCAGTTCTTC.

V gene TRBV4-3 combines with J gene TRBJ2-2, with D maybe TRBD1 (6 bases). Per the germline V gene, CDR1 is LGHNA and CDR2 is YSLEER. Trimming pared 0 bases from V and 5 bases from J, leaving 10 bases between. The CDR3 length is 15 residues. The CDR3 loop reads CASSQDPGVTGELFF. The DNA of the CDR3 is TGCGCCAGCAGCCAAGATCCAGGGGTTACCGGGGAGCTGTTTTTT.

With respect to this clone: Because the CDR3's place on the DNA is in doubt, the DNA is left out and the CDR3 is given as listed by TCRdb. CDR3: CARPLSGGYGCNTEAFF. J is TRBJ1-1 and V is TRBV28; TRBD1, the table's D call, lacks a check against the DNA. Germline V gene sequence: CDR1 MDHEN, CDR2 SYDVKM. The CDR3 region is 17 residues in length, termini included.

The chain employs TRBV5-1 and TRBJ2-4; 13 bases are a match to TRBD2. There are 16 residues in the CDR3. Germline-derived CDR1 and CDR2 are SGHRS and YFSETQ. V dropped 2 bases and J dropped 5; count of bases not matched to a gene: 4. CDR3 region: CASSLGLAGAENIQYF. In nucleotides, the CDR3 is TGCGCCAGCAGCTTAGGACTAGCGGGAGCAGAAAACATTCAGTACTTC.

The chain recombines TRBV28 with TRBJ1-2; no reliable D call. Trimming took off 3 bases at V and 0 bases at J, with 8 bases between the two ends. The CDR3 is 14 residues long. The germline V gene has CDR1 MDHEN and CDR2 SYDVKM. CDR3: CASSFVGANYGYTF. CDR3 nucleotides: TGTGCCAGCAGTTTTGTCGGAGCTAACTATGGCTACACCTTC.

V usage is TRBV30 and J usage is TRBJ2-2; weak D call: TRBD1 (5 bases). The CDR3 sequence is 15 residues long. The V end lost 2 bases, the J end lost 2 bases, and 12 bases lay between the germline ends. Germline-derived CDR1 and CDR2 are GTSNPN and SVGIG (reference sequence). This CDR3 reads CAWSLLRTNTGELFF. In DNA form, the CDR3 reads TGTGCCTGGAGTCTGCTGCGGACAAACACCGGGGAGCTGTTTTTT.

The chain employs TRBV7-9 and TRBJ2-3, with D unclear. The CDR3 totals 16 residues. Germline values: CDR1 SEHNR, CDR2 FQNEAQ (reference sequence). V lost 1 base and J 0 bases, leaving 11 bases between the germline ends. In DNA form, the CDR3 reads TGTGCCAGCAGCTTAGGACTGCAAATTAGCACAGATACGCAGTATTTT. Amino acid sequence: CASSLGLQISTDTQYF. Using reference TRBV7-9 and TRBJ2-3 for the parts outside the CDR3, the full variable domain is DTGVSQNPRHKITKRGQNVTFRCDPISEHNRLYWYRQTLGQGPEFLTYFQNEAQLEKSRLLSDRFSAERPKGSFSTLEIQRTEQGDSAMYLCASSLGLQISTDTQYFGPGTRLTVL.

The CDR3 sequence is CASKGEQGANSPLHF. The CDR3 DNA follows: TGTGCCAGCAAAGGGGAACAGGGGGCTAATTCACCCCTCCACTTT. The chain uses TRBV28 and TRBJ1-6, with 9 bases identical to TRBD1. Germline V gene lookup returns CDR1 MDHEN and CDR2 SYDVKM. Trimming at V came to 7 bases and at J to 6 bases, leaving 7 bases not matched to a gene. CDR3 size: 15 residues.

The chain couples TRBV2 to TRBJ1-1, with D perhaps matching TRBD1 (6 bases). Germline-derived CDR1 and CDR2 are SNHLY and FYNNEI. The CDR3 has 14 amino acids. The germline V and J ends were trimmed by 3 bases and 1 base, with 9 bases remaining between them. The CDR3, as DNA: TGTGCCAGCAGTGAGACCAGGGGGAACACTGAAGCTTTCTTT. Translated: CASSETRGNTEAFF.